This T cell receptor beta chain was recorded in a study of blood T cell repertoires in COVID-19. Study as a whole: There were acute and convalescent COVID-19 samples, and they came from the United States, Italy and Spain. PBMCs, B-cell-depleted T cells, or T cells provided the cDNA or gDNA that made up the material.

V lost 0 bases and J lost 6; bases outside the gene matches: 8. CDR3 size: 17 residues. The germline V gene has CDR1 SGHRS and CDR2 YFSETQ. Original methodology: Estimates of nucleated cell counts were drawn from the amplification of reference gene primers. Libraries were prepared by immunoSEQ multiplex PCR; TCRdb keeps only in-frame clonotypes and omits some of them. V and J calls and clone size are given by that table; D and trimming were obtained from the DNA. The repertoire has around 110,000 clones, about 89% of them found once; the top ten carry more than 4.5%. Sequenced sample: peripheral blood. This TCR was recovered from a man in his forties or fifties with active or convalescent COVID-19. This sequence joins TRBV5-1 and TRBJ2-2; 10 bases fit TRBD2. The CDR3 loop reads CASSLDYLSGRAGELFF. The CDR3 nucleotides read TGCGCCAGCAGCTTGGATTATCTGAGCGGGAGGGCCGGGGAGCTGTTTTTT.